This T cell receptor (beta chain) was documented in a study of T cells after yellow fever vaccination. Findings of the study overall: The booster saw the reappearance of most primary-vaccination clones (approximately 96% CD4, 80% to 90% CD8). Contaminating bulk clonotypes could be abundant in FACS-sorted repertoires.

TCRdb analysed the 5' RACE reads with MiXCR anew, one entry per CDR3 protein. The data hold some 560,000 distinct CDR3 sequences, with roughly a sixth observed a single time. Turning to this clonotype: Its antigen is not known.

The V end was cut by 6 bases, the J end by 5 bases, with 14 bases between. Germline CDR1 is SEHNR and CDR2 is FQNEAQ (reference sequence). CDR3 length equals 13 residues. Sequenced material: PBMCs, taken 5 days after the first yellow fever vaccination. The chain uses TRBV7-9 and TRBJ2-7, with D perhaps matching TRBD1 (5 bases). This sequence was found in a man aged 18 to 30 who received the YFV17D yellow fever vaccine. The CDR3 coding sequence is TGTGCCAGCAGTCTGAGACAGTCCCACGAGCAGTACTTC. Translation gives CASSLRQSHEQYF.